This T cell receptor beta chain was sequenced for a study of Ad26.COV2.S vaccination and SARS-CoV-2 variants. The CDR3 has 16 amino acids. CDR1 is SGHRS and CDR2 is YFSETQ in the germline V gene. V was pared by 4 bases and J by 2 bases, with 15 bases between. The treatment was: roughly 19 received Ad26.COV2.S at low or high dose, single or two shots; 5 received placebo; per-sample allocation not given. Collection of samples fell on day 63 after the first vaccine or placebo injection. Libraries were prepared by immunoSEQ multiplex PCR; TCRdb keeps only in-frame clonotypes and omits some of them. The table has 400,000 to 500,000 clones, roughly 90% seen once.

This specimen consisted of peripheral blood, obtained in a trial of Ad26.COV2.S vaccine versus placebo. The gene calls are TRBV5-1 and TRBJ1-4; the D is unclear. The clonotype originates from a person aged 18-60 years who received the Ad26.COV2.S COVID-19 vaccine or a placebo. In DNA, the CDR3 is TGCGCCAGCAGCCGCGAAGGTATCGGGACTAATGAAAAACTGTTTTTT. Translation gives CASSREGIGTNEKLFF.